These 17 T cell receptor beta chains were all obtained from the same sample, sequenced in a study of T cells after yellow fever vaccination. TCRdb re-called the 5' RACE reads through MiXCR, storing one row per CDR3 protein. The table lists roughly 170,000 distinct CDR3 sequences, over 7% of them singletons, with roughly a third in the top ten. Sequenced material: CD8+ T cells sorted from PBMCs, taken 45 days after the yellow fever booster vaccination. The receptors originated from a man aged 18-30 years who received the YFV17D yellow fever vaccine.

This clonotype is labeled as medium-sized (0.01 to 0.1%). The CDR3 bases are TGTGCCAGCAGTGAAGGACTAGCGACAGATACGCAGTATTTT. The encoded protein is CASSEGLATDTQYF. The chain couples TRBV6-1 to TRBJ2-3, with TRBD2 matching over 8 bases. The V gene end was trimmed by 1 base and the J gene end by 3 bases; junction bases not matched to a gene: 0. Per germline, CDR1 MNHNS and CDR2 SASEGT. The CDR3 runs 14 residues.

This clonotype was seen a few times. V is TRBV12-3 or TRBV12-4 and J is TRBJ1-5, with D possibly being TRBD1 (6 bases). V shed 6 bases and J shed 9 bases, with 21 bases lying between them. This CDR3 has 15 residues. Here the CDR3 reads CASRPGTRQQSPQHF. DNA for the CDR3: TGTGCCAGCAGGCCCGGGACACGACAACAATCGCCCCAGCATTTT.

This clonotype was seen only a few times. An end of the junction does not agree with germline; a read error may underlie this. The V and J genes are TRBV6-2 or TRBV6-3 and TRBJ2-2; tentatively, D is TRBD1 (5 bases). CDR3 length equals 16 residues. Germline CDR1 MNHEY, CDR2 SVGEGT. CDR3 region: CASSYSQGVGTGELFF. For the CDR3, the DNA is TGTGCCAGCAGCTACTCCCAGGGCGTGGGCACCGGGGAGCTGTTTTTT.

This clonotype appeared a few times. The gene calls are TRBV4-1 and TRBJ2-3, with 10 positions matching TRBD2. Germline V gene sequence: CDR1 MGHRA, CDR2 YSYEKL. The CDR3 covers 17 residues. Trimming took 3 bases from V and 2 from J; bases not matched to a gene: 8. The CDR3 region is CASSQTLAGAYTDTQYF. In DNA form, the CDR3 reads TGCGCCAGCAGCCAGACTCTAGCGGGGGCTTACACAGATACGCAGTATTTT.

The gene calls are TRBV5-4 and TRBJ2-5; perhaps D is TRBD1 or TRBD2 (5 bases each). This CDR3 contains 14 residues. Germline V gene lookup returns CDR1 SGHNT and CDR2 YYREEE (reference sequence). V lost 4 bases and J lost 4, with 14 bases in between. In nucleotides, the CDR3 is TGTGCCAGCAGCCCTCGGGGACCGGGAGAGACCCAGTACTTC. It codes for CASSPRGPGETQYF.

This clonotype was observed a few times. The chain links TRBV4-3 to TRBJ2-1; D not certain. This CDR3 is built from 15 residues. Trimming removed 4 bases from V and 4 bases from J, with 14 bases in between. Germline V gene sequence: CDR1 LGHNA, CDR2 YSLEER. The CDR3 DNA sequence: TGCGCCAGCAGCCCGGACGGAGACCCGTACAATGAGCAGTTCTTC. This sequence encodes CASSPDGDPYNEQFF.

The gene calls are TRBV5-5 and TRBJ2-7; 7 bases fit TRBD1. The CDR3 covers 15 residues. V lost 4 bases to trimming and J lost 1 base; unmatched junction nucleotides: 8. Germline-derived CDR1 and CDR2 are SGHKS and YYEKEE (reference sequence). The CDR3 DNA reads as TGTGCCAGCAGCACGGATGGACAGGAATCCTACGAGCAGTACGTC. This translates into CASSTDGQESYEQYV.

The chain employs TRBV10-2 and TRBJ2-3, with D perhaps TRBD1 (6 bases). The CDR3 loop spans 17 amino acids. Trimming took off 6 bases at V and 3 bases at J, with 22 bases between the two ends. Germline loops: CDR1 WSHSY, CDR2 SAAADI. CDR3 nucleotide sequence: TGCGCCAGCAGACCCGAGCACTACAGGGATAGGACAGATACGCAGTATTTT. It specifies CASRPEHYRDRTDTQYF.

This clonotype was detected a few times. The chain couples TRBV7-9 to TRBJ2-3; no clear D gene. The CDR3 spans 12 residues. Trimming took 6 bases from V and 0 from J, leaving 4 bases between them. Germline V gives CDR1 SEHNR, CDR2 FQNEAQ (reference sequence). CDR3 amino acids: CASRPSTDTQYF. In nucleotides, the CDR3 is TGTGCCAGCAGGCCTAGCACAGATACGCAGTATTTT.

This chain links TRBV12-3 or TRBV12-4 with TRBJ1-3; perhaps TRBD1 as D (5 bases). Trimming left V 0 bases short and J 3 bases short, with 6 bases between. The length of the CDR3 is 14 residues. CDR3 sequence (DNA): TGTGCCAGCAGTTTAGCGGGGGTTGGAAACACCATATATTTT. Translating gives CASSLAGVGNTIYF.

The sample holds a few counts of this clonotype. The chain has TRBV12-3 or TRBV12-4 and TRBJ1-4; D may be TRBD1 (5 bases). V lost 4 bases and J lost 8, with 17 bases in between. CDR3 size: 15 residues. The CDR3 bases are TGTGCCAGCAGTTACGGGGACGCTCGGAGCGAAAAACTGTTTTTT. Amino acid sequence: CASSYGDARSEKLFF.

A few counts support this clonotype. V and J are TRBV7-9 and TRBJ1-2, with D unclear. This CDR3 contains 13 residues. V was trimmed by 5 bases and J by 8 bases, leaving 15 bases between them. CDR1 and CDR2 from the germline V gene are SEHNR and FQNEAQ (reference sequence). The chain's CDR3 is CASSPSGRPGYTF. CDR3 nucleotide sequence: TGTGCCAGCAGCCCGTCCGGGAGGCCAGGCTACACCTTC. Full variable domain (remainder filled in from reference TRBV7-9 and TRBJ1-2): DTGVSQNPRHKITKRGQNVTFRCDPISEHNRLYWYRQTLGQGPEFLTYFQNEAQLEKSRLLSDRFSAERPKGSFSTLEIQRTEQGDSAMYLCASSPSGRPGYTFGSGTRLTVV.

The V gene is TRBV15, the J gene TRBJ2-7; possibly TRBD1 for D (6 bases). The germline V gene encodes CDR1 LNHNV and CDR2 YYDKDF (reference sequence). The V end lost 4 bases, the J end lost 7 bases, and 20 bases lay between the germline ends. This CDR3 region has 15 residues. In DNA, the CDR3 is TGTGCCACCAGCATTAGTCGAGGGACAAGGCGGGAGCAGTACGTC. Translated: CATSISRGTRREQYV.

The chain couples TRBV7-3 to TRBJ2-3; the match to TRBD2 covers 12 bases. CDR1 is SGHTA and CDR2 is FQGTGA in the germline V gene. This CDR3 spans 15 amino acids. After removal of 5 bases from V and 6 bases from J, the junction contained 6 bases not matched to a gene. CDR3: CASSAGTSGLDTQYF. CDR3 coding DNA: TGTGCCAGCAGCGCCGGGACTAGCGGGCTTGATACGCAGTATTTT.

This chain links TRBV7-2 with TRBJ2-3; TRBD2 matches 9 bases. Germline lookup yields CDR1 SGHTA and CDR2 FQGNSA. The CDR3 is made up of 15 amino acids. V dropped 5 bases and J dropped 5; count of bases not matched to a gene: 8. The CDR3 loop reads CASSAATSGKDTQYF. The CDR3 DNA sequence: TGTGCCAGCAGCGCCGCGACTAGCGGTAAAGATACGCAGTATTTT.

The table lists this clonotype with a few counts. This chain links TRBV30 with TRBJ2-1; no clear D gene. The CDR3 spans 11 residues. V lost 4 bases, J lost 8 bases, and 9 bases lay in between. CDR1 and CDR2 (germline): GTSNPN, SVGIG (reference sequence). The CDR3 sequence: CAWTETHEQFF. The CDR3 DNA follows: TGTGCCTGGACCGAGACCCATGAGCAGTTCTTC. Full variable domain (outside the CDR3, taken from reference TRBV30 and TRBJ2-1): SQTIHQWPATLVQPVGSPLSLECTVEGTSNPNLYWYRQAAGRGLQLLFYSVGIGQISSEVPQNLSASRPQDRQFILSSKKLLLSDSGFYLCAWTETHEQFFGPGTRLTVL.

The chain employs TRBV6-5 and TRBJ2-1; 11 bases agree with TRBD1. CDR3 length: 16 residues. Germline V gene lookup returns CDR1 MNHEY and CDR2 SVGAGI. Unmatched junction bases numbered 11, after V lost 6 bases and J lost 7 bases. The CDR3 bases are TGTGCCAGCAGCCCTACCGGACAGGGGGCGCAGAATGAGCAGTTCTTC. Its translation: CASSPTGQGAQNEQFF.